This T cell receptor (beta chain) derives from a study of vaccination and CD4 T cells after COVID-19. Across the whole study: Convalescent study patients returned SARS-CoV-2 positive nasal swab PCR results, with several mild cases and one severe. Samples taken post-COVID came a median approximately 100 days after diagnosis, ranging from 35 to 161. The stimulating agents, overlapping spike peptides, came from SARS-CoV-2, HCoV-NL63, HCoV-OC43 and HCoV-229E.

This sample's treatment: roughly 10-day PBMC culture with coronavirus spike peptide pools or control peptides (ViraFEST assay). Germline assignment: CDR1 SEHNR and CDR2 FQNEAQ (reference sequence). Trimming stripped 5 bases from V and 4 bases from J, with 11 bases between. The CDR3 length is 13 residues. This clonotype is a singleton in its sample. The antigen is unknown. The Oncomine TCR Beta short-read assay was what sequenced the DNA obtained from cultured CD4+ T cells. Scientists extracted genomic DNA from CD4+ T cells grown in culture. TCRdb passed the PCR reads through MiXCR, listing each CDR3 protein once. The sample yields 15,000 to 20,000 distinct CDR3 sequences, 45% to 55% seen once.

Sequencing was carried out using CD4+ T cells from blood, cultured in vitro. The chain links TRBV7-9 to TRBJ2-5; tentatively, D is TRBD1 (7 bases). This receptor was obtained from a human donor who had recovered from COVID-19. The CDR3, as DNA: TGTGCCAGCAGCCCAGGGGGGCGAGAGACCCAGTACTTC. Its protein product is CASSPGGRETQYF.